This T cell receptor (beta chain) derives from a study of a mutant IDH1 vaccine in newly diagnosed glioma. Time point specified: week 35, safety follow-up. Topical imiquimod accompanied each vaccine dose, which consisted of 300 ug of mutant IDH1 20-mer peptide. Donors had new WHO grade 3 or 4 IDH1-mutant, ATRX-lost astrocytomas. TCRdb keeps only in-frame clones here, not all; method: immunoSEQ multiplex PCR. The sample includes about 29,000 clones, around three quarters of them seen just once. As regards this clone: What it recognizes is unknown.

Trimming removed 2 bases from V and 4 bases from J; junction bases left unmatched: 3. Germline lookup yields CDR1 MNHNS and CDR2 SASEGT. The CDR3 has 15 amino acids. This specimen was PBMCs, taken from a glioma patient whose treatment included an IDH1 peptide vaccine. The sequence was obtained from a man in his fifties or sixties with glioma. J is TRBJ2-1 and V is TRBV6-1; 9 nucleotides line up with TRBD2. DNA of the CDR3: TGTGCCAGCAGTGAAAGGGGACTAGCTTACAATGAGCAGTTCTTC. This codes for CASSERGLAYNEQFF.